The 18 T cell receptor beta chains given below trace back to one sample, sequenced in a study of spatial heterogeneity in lung cancer (dated by TCRdb to the late 2010s). Their antigens are not known. The study at large found these results: The number of expanded intratumoral alpha and beta TCRs correlated with the tumor nonsynonymous mutation count.

Interpreted using the paper, the time point label stands for: sample taken at primary tumor resection. Libraries were made using 5' RACE. The listed sequencing device is NextSeq 500. TCRdb reprocessing: public reads trimmed at Q25 with fastp, clones called with MiXCR, in-frame beta chains kept. Records with the same CDR3 protein are collapsed into one entry carrying the most frequent genes and DNA. This sample lists 20,000 to 25,000 distinct CDR3 sequences; about 6.8% were detected once. The biggest ten clones account for 9% to 12% of the sample. The source was lung tumor tissue, collected at surgery. The origin of the receptors is a male donor with early-stage non-small cell lung cancer.

The genes are TRBV5-1 and TRBJ2-6; D gene ambiguous. CDR3 length equals 15 residues. Deletions cut 0 bases from V and 2 bases from J, with 6 bases between. CDR1 is SGHRS, CDR2 YFSETQ, per germline. Here the CDR3 DNA reads TGCGCCAGCAGCTTGGATGCTACTGGGGCCAACGTCCTGACTTTC. The encoded protein is CASSLDATGANVLTF. Looking up the rest from reference TRBV5-1 and TRBJ2-6 gives the full variable domain: KAGVTQTPRYLIKTRGQQVTLSCSPISGHRSVSWYQQTPGQGLQFLFEYFSETQRNKGNFPGRFSGRQFSNSRSEMNVSTLELGDSALYLCASSLDATGANVLTFGAGSRLTVL.

There are many counts of this clonotype. The chain couples TRBV4-2 to TRBJ2-1; D remains unclear. The CDR3 has 15 residues. Germline loops: CDR1 LGHNA, CDR2 YNFKEQ. V was shortened by 4 bases and J by 0 bases, with 10 bases between the two germline ends. CDR3 sequence reads: CASSPRQSSYNEQFF. DNA for the CDR3: TGTGCCAGCAGCCCTAGACAAAGCTCCTACAATGAGCAGTTCTTC.

This clonotype was seen ten or more times. In DNA form, the CDR3 reads TGTGCCAGCACCCCCTCGGGGCCCAGGGCGAGTGGCTACACCTTC. The encoded protein is CASTPSGPRASGYTF. The V and J genes are TRBV7-2 and TRBJ1-2; tentatively, D is TRBD1 (5 bases). V lost 7 bases and J lost 7, with 22 bases in between. Germline V gene sequence: CDR1 SGHTA, CDR2 FQGNSA. This CDR3 contains 15 residues.

V is TRBV3-1 and J is TRBJ1-2; D is ambiguous. CDR1 LGHDT and CDR2 YNNKEL come from the germline V gene (reference sequence). The CDR3 runs 14 residues. V was shortened by 1 base and J by 0 bases, with 6 bases between the two germline ends. DNA of the CDR3: TGTGCCAGCAGCCAAGTCGGAGCTAACTATGGCTACACCTTC. This translates into CASSQVGANYGYTF. The variable domain in full, with the rest retrieved from reference TRBV3-1 and TRBJ1-2, is DTAVSQTPKYLVTQMGNDKSIKCEQNLGHDTMYWYKQDSKKFLKIMFSYNNKELIINETVPNRFSPKSPDKAHLNLHINSLELGDSAVYFCASSQVGANYGYTFGSGTRLTVV.

This clonotype came up many times. The J gene is TRBJ2-7, the V gene TRBV5-1; 7 nucleotides agree with TRBD1. CDR1 and CDR2 (germline): SGHRS, YFSETQ. This CDR3 is 13 amino acids long. The V gene end was trimmed by 1 base and the J gene end by 3 bases; junction bases not matched to a gene: 1. The CDR3 sequence is CASSLNRGYEQYF. The CDR3 DNA reads as TGCGCCAGCAGCTTGAACAGGGGCTACGAGCAGTACTTC.

In its sample, this clonotype was seen many times. The V call is TRBV6-2 or TRBV6-3, the J call TRBJ2-6; the D is unclear. This CDR3 contains 14 residues. CDR1 and CDR2 (germline): MNHEY, SVGEGT. V was cut by 8 bases and J by 2 bases, with 10 bases left in between. CDR3: CASSQLPGANVLTF. In DNA form, the CDR3 reads TGTGCCAGCTCACAGTTACCTGGGGCCAACGTCCTGACTTTC.

This clonotype occurred once. V is TRBV18 and J is TRBJ2-1, with TRBD1 matching over 8 bases. The V segment lost 4 bases and the J segment 6 bases; nucleotides outside the gene matches: 8. The length of the CDR3 is 15 residues. CDR1 is KGHSH, CDR2 LQKENI, per germline. DNA for the CDR3: TGTGCCAGCTCACACACGTTAGGGACAGGCAATGAGCAGTTCTTC. Amino acid sequence: CASSHTLGTGNEQFF. Drawing the rest from reference TRBV18 and TRBJ2-1, the complete variable domain is NAGVMQNPRHLVRRRGQEARLRCSPMKGHSHVYWYRQLPEEGLKFMVYLQKENIIDESGMPKERFSAEFPKEGPSILRIQQVVRGDSAAYFCASSHTLGTGNEQFFGPGTRLTVL.

This clonotype was counted between two and nine times. V and J are TRBV10-3 and TRBJ2-1, with 8 bases matching TRBD1. With 6 bases clipped from V and 6 bases from J, the junction kept 13 bases outside the gene matches. The CDR3 has 16 residues. Germline CDR1 reads ENHRY; CDR2 reads SYGVKD. For the CDR3, the DNA is TGTGCCATCAGGGGAGGACAGGGAGCGTCCAGCAATGAGCAGTTCTTC. Protein product: CAIRGGQGASSNEQFF.

The chain couples TRBV5-1 to TRBJ2-3, with 9 bases identical to TRBD2. Germline CDR1 SGHRS, CDR2 YFSETQ. This CDR3 is 13 amino acids long. With 4 bases clipped from V and 7 bases from J, the junction kept 4 bases outside the gene matches. The DNA for the CDR3 is TGCGCCAGCAGCAGCGGGGGGTCCTATACGCAGTATTTT. Translating it yields CASSSGGSYTQYF.

The V and J genes are TRBV27 and TRBJ1-4; D remains ambiguous. Germline V lookup: CDR1 MNHEY, CDR2 SMNVEV (reference sequence). Trimming removed 5 bases from V and 0 bases from J, with 10 bases in between. This CDR3 contains 15 residues. In DNA, the CDR3 is TGTGCCAGCAGTCCCCCAGGCGCAACTAATGAAAAACTGTTTTTT. It is translated as CASSPPGATNEKLFF.

This clonotype has at least ten counts. This rearrangement joins TRBV3-1 to TRBJ2-7; no clear D. Between the trimmed V and J ends, which lost 0 bases and 6 bases, there was a span of 18 bases. From germline, CDR1 is LGHDT and CDR2 YNNKEL (reference sequence). The CDR3 runs to 16 residues. The CDR3 DNA is TGTGCCAGCAGCCAAGATGGGCTCCTAAGAGGCCTCGAGCAGTACTTC. This codes for CASSQDGLLRGLEQYF.

The table lists this clonotype with a few counts. The chain carries TRBV29-1 and TRBJ1-1, with unresolved D. Trimming removed 4 bases at V and 5 bases at J, with 14 bases between. The CDR3 is 13 amino acids. In germline, CDR1 is SQVTM, CDR2 ANQGSEA. The CDR3 DNA sequence: TGCAGCGTTGTAGGGCAGGTGGAGACTGAAGCTTTCTTT. It yields the protein CSVVGQVETEAFF.

This clonotype was found many times. V and J are TRBV5-1 and TRBJ2-5, with TRBD2 matching over 8 bases. The length of the CDR3 is 14 residues. V lost 4 bases to trimming and J lost 0 bases; unmatched junction nucleotides: 2. Per the germline V gene, CDR1 is SGHRS and CDR2 is YFSETQ. This chain's CDR3 is CASSGGGHQETQYF. The CDR3 DNA sequence: TGCGCCAGCAGCGGCGGGGGGCACCAAGAGACCCAGTACTTC.

Many counts were recorded for this clonotype. This sequence joins TRBV20-1 and TRBJ2-1; D is perhaps TRBD2 (5 bases). Germline loops: CDR1 DFQATT, CDR2 SNEGSKA (reference sequence). There are 14 residues in the CDR3. V lost 3 bases to trimming and J lost 6 bases, with 15 bases between them. The CDR3 loop is CSASFGVAANEQFF. The CDR3 coding sequence is TGCAGTGCTAGCTTCGGGGTGGCTGCCAATGAGCAGTTCTTC.

The table lists this clonotype with many counts. The chain couples TRBV10-1 to TRBJ2-7, with TRBD1 matching over 7 bases. After removal of 7 bases from V and 4 bases from J, the junction contained 10 bases not matched to a gene. The germline CDR1 and CDR2 sequences are WNHNN and SYGVQD (reference sequence). The CDR3 loop spans 14 amino acids. The CDR3, as DNA: TGCGCCAGCAAAGTTACCGGGACAGTTTACGAGCAGTACTTC. This encodes CASKVTGTVYEQYF.

This clonotype was observed many times. This rearrangement joins TRBV27 to TRBJ2-1, with D maybe TRBD2 (5 bases). Germline CDR1 reads MNHEY; CDR2 reads SMNVEV (reference sequence). Trimming shortened V by 3 bases and J by 3 bases, and 18 bases separated the two germline ends. CDR3 length equals 17 residues. CDR3 bases: TGTGCCAGCAGTTTCGAAGCCGGTGAGGGTAACTACAATGAGCAGTTCTTC. This sequence encodes CASSFEAGEGNYNEQFF.

This clonotype was seen many times. The rearrangement uses TRBV19 and TRBJ1-5; D remains unclear. Germline V gene lookup returns CDR1 LNHDA and CDR2 SQIVND (reference sequence). V lost 0 bases and J 3 bases, leaving 12 bases between the germline ends. This CDR3 has 16 residues. This CDR3 reads CASSIERTGNNQPQHF. CDR3 nucleotides: TGTGCCAGTAGTATAGAGCGGACGGGAAACAATCAGCCCCAGCATTTT.

Many counts were recorded for this clonotype. The rearrangement joins TRBV27 to TRBJ2-1; 7 nucleotides agree with TRBD1. The CDR3 is made up of 13 amino acids. Germline-derived CDR1 and CDR2 are MNHEY and SMNVEV (reference sequence). V was clipped by 9 bases and J by 8 bases; unmatched bases: 10. CDR3 residues: CASQTGFFDEQFF. CDR3 bases: TGTGCCAGTCAGACAGGGTTTTTCGATGAGCAGTTCTTC.